These 32 T cell receptor beta chains were all obtained from the same sample, sequenced in a study of OX40 agonist ivuxolimab in advanced cancers. Libraries were prepared by immunoSEQ multiplex PCR; TCRdb keeps only in-frame clonotypes and omits some of them. The sample yields just under 60,000 clones, about 90% seen once. The specimen was CD4+ or CD8+ T cells sorted from blood, collected in a trial of the OX40 agonist ivuxolimab. Receptors originate from an adult with an advanced solid tumor such as melanoma, head and neck, liver or kidney cancer.

V is TRBV28 and J is TRBJ1-5, with D tentatively TRBD1 (6 bases). The CDR3 has 17 residues. The V end lost 6 bases, the J end lost 8 bases, and 26 bases lay between the germline ends. Germline CDR1 reads MDHEN; CDR2 reads SYDVKM. This CDR3 is CASSARTYRVLREPQHF. The DNA of the CDR3 is TGTGCCAGCAGCGCCCGCACTTACAGGGTTTTAAGGGAGCCCCAGCATTTT.

The chain has TRBV7-9 and TRBJ2-7; 14 nucleotides align to TRBD2. The V gene end was trimmed by 1 base and the J gene end by 5 bases; junction bases not matched to a gene: 4. This CDR3 spans 16 amino acids. Germline values: CDR1 SEHNR, CDR2 FQNEAQ (reference sequence). The CDR3 DNA follows: TGTGCCAGCAGCTTAGGGGGGACTAGCGGGAGTAACGAGCAGTACTTC. Its translation is CASSLGGTSGSNEQYF.

The chain combines TRBV6-1 with TRBJ1-1; D not resolved. The V end lost 1 base, the J end lost 1 base, and 7 bases lay between the germline ends. The CDR3 totals 14 residues. The germline V gene encodes CDR1 MNHNS and CDR2 SASEGT. CDR3 protein: CASSEEPENTEAFF. CDR3 nucleotides: TGTGCCAGCAGTGAAGAACCGGAGAACACTGAAGCTTTCTTT.

This clone was found once. The rearrangement joins TRBV19 to TRBJ1-4; D is undetermined. CDR1 LNHDA and CDR2 SQIVND come from the germline V gene (reference sequence). The CDR3 consists of 15 residues. V lost 1 base and J lost 0, with 6 bases in between. DNA for the CDR3: TGTGCCAGTAGTATAGGGATTGCAACTAATGAAAAACTGTTTTTT. As protein: CASSIGIATNEKLFF.

The chain recombines TRBV5-8 with TRBJ2-7; either TRBD1 or TRBD2 may fit D (5 bases each). The CDR3 is 13 residues long. Germline lookup yields CDR1 SGHTS and CDR2 YDEGEE. Trimming left V 3 bases short and J 3 bases short, with 10 bases between. CDR3 region: CASSWDGLYEQYF. The CDR3, as DNA: TGTGCCAGCAGCTGGGACGGTCTCTACGAGCAGTACTTC.

J is TRBJ2-3 and V is TRBV27, with 7 bases matching TRBD2. The J segment lost 4 bases and the V segment lost 5 bases, leaving 15 bases of the junction unmatched. Per germline, CDR1 MNHEY and CDR2 SMNVEV (reference sequence). The CDR3 runs 17 residues. CDR3 amino acids: CASSPPRGEAWADTQYF. CDR3 nucleotides: TGTGCCAGCAGTCCACCACGGGGGGAAGCCTGGGCAGATACGCAGTATTTT.

The V and J genes are TRBV19 and TRBJ1-4, with D hard to call. Trimming left V 6 bases short and J 6 bases short, with 17 bases between. The CDR3 loop spans 15 amino acids. Germline assignment: CDR1 LNHDA and CDR2 SQIVND (reference sequence). CDR3 loop: CASRGMDSVHEKLFF. The CDR3 coding sequence is TGTGCCAGTAGAGGCATGGACTCAGTGCATGAAAAACTGTTTTTT.

The chain combines TRBV19 with TRBJ1-1; D not certain. The CDR3 extends over 14 amino acids. Germline assignment: CDR1 LNHDA and CDR2 SQIVND (reference sequence). V was clipped by 3 bases and J by 1 base, with 9 bases between them. DNA of the CDR3: TGTGCCAGTAGTATTTGGGAGAGGAACACTGAAGCTTTCTTT. Encoded protein: CASSIWERNTEAFF.

Here the CDR3 reads CASSIILSGADTQYF. CDR3 DNA sequence: TGTGCCAGTAGTATAATACTATCCGGGGCAGATACGCAGTATTTT. The chain combines TRBV19 with TRBJ2-3; the D gene is possibly TRBD2 (5 bases). This CDR3 has 15 amino acids. Trimming removed 2 bases at V and 4 bases at J, with 13 bases between. In germline, CDR1 is LNHDA, CDR2 SQIVND (reference sequence).

The chain couples TRBV19 to TRBJ2-5; 8 nucleotides agree with TRBD2. The trim removed 6 bases at V and 0 bases at J, leaving 6 bases unmatched. CDR3 length: 15 amino acids. The germline V gene has CDR1 LNHDA and CDR2 SQIVND (reference sequence). The CDR3 DNA reads as TGTGCCAGTAGCGGACTAGCAACTCACCAAGAGACCCAGTACTTC. Translation gives CASSGLATHQETQYF.

V gene TRBV1 combines with J gene TRBJ2-6; the table assigns TRBD1, which was not confirmed against the DNA. TRBV1 is given as a pseudogene. The CDR3 is made up of 18 amino acids. The CDR3 DNA reads as TGCACCAGCAGCCAACTCGCACAGCCGAGCTCTGGGGCCAACGTCCTGACTTTC. It specifies CTSSQLAQPSSGANVLTF.

This clone was counted a few times. The rearrangement joins TRBV28 to TRBJ2-1; possible D gene TRBD1, 6 bases. The CDR3 sequence is 16 residues long. V lost 7 bases and J 3 bases, leaving 19 bases between the germline ends. Per germline, CDR1 MDHEN and CDR2 SYDVKM. This chain's CDR3 is CASISSPGVRYNEQFF. In DNA form, the CDR3 reads TGTGCCAGCATATCCAGCCCAGGGGTCCGCTACAATGAGCAGTTCTTC.

V and J are TRBV29-1 and TRBJ2-7, with 7 bases fitting TRBD1. The V gene end was trimmed by 3 bases and the J gene end by 0 bases; junction bases not matched to a gene: 8. Per the germline V gene, CDR1 is SQVTM and CDR2 is ANQGSEA. This CDR3 contains 15 residues. The CDR3 DNA sequence: TGCAGCGTTGAGGGGACAGTCCAGAGCTCCTACGAGCAGTACTTC. Translated: CSVEGTVQSSYEQYF.

The CDR3 DNA reads as TGTGCCAGCAGCCCCATGTACAATGAGCAGTTCTTC. It yields the protein CASSPMYNEQFF. The chain uses TRBV28 and TRBJ2-1; D not certain. The CDR3 is made up of 12 amino acids. CDR1 is MDHEN and CDR2 is SYDVKM in the germline V gene. V was pared by 6 bases and J by 4 bases, with 7 bases between.

The genes are TRBV4-2 and TRBJ2-3; D is possibly TRBD2 (6 bases). Germline CDR1 LGHNA, CDR2 YNFKEQ. This CDR3 is built from 17 residues. The V and J ends lost 0 bases and 0 bases respectively, with 13 bases between them. Here the CDR3 reads CASSQDRLSGSTDTQYF. The CDR3 region has the DNA TGTGCCAGCAGCCAAGATCGGCTTAGCGGTAGCACAGATACGCAGTATTTT.

The chain joins TRBV28 to TRBJ1-5; no firm D call. V dropped 6 bases and J dropped 0 bases, with 15 bases sitting between them. Germline loops: CDR1 MDHEN, CDR2 SYDVKM. This CDR3 is built from 16 residues. Here the CDR3 reads CASSPLPRDSNQPQHF. The CDR3 DNA sequence: TGTGCCAGCAGCCCACTACCCAGAGATAGCAATCAGCCCCAGCATTTT.

The rearrangement links TRBV4-3 to TRBJ1-2; weak D call: TRBD1 (6 bases). Trimming left V 0 bases short and J 0 bases short, with 20 bases between. This CDR3 contains 19 residues. The germline V gene encodes CDR1 LGHNA and CDR2 YSLEER. For the CDR3, the DNA is TGCGCCAGCAGCCAAGATCAGCGGGGCCATCCAGGGGCTAACTATGGCTACACCTTC. This encodes CASSQDQRGHPGANYGYTF.

The CDR3 bases are TGCAGCGTTTGGGTTAGCGGGAGGCCAGAGACCCAGTACTTC. It yields the protein CSVWVSGRPETQYF. The chain couples TRBV29-1 to TRBJ2-5; 10 nucleotides line up with TRBD2. CDR3 length equals 14 residues. J was trimmed by 4 bases and V by 5 bases; bases with no gene match: 7. Germline-derived CDR1 and CDR2 are SQVTM and ANQGSEA. Using reference TRBV29-1 and TRBJ2-5 for the parts outside the CDR3, the full variable domain is SAVISQKPSRDICQRGTSLTIQCQVDSQVTMMFWYRQQPGQSLTLIATANQGSEATYESGFVIDKFPISRPNLTFSTLTVSNMSPEDSSIYLCSVWVSGRPETQYFGPGTRLLVL.

The rearrangement links TRBV9 to TRBJ2-5; no firm D call. Germline V lookup: CDR1 SGDLS, CDR2 YYNGEE. This CDR3 is built from 14 residues. V lost 0 bases to trimming and J lost 5 bases, with 11 bases between them. The CDR3 bases are TGTGCCAGCAGCGTAGGAGGCCCGGCGGAGACCCAGTACTTC. This gives the protein CASSVGGPAETQYF.

The chain is built from TRBV5-6 and TRBJ1-2, with D uncertain. The CDR3 is 11 amino acids. The ends were cut back, 0 bases at V and 7 bases at J, with 4 bases in the middle. Germline V gene lookup returns CDR1 SGHDT and CDR2 YYEEEE. CDR3 DNA: TGTGCCAGCAGCTTGGCCGGTGGCTACACCTTC. Amino acid sequence: CASSLAGGYTF.

V usage is TRBV19 and J usage is TRBJ2-1; maybe TRBD1 (5 bases). Germline CDR1 is LNHDA and CDR2 is SQIVND (reference sequence). The CDR3 length is 16 residues. Trimming shortened V by 1 base and J by 0 bases, and 10 bases separated the two germline ends. CDR3 nucleotides: TGTGCCAGTAGTATAGTCAAAGGGGACTCCTACAATGAGCAGTTCTTC. It is translated as CASSIVKGDSYNEQFF. The full variable domain, its missing parts supplied by reference TRBV19 and TRBJ2-1, is DGGITQSPKYLFRKEGQNVTLSCEQNLNHDAMYWYRQDPGQGLRLIYYSQIVNDFQKGDIAEGYSVSREKKESFPLTVTSAQKNPTAFYLCASSIVKGDSYNEQFFGPGTRLTVL.

The chain employs TRBV7-7 and TRBJ2-7, with no clear D. Trimming stripped 8 bases from V and 4 bases from J, with 15 bases between. Germline V gene sequence: CDR1 SSHAT, CDR2 FNYEAQ (reference sequence). There are 13 residues in the CDR3. The CDR3 protein is CASAKGIYYEQYF. CDR3 nucleotides: TGTGCCAGCGCGAAGGGAATTTATTACGAGCAGTACTTC.

The genes are TRBV11-2 and TRBJ2-5, with D possibly being TRBD1 (5 bases). Trimming took off 5 bases at V and 3 bases at J, with 13 bases between the two ends. Germline assignment: CDR1 SGHAT and CDR2 FQNNGV. The CDR3 totals 14 residues. The CDR3 DNA reads as TGTGCCAGCAGCCCACGGCCCAGGGAAGAGACCCAGTACTTC. It codes for CASSPRPREETQYF.

V gene TRBV11-2 combines with J gene TRBJ2-3, with TRBD1 matching over 11 bases. The germline gives CDR1 SGHAT, CDR2 FQNNGV. CDR3 length equals 14 residues. With 4 bases clipped from V and 5 bases from J, the junction kept 2 bases outside the gene matches. CDR3 protein: CASSSGQGGDTQYF. The CDR3, as DNA: TGTGCCAGCAGCTCGGGACAGGGGGGAGATACGCAGTATTTT.

The chain couples TRBV19 to TRBJ2-7; D is perhaps TRBD1 or TRBD2 (5 bases each). In germline, CDR1 is LNHDA, CDR2 SQIVND (reference sequence). The length of the CDR3 is 16 residues. V was cut by 2 bases and J by 2 bases, with 16 bases left in between. The CDR3 bases are TGTGCCAGTAGTATATCCCATCAGGGAGCTCCCTACGAGCAGTACTTC. It is translated as CASSISHQGAPYEQYF.

Concerning this clone: This same CDR3 is encoded by further DNA sequences in the sample. The chain is built from TRBV5-1 and TRBJ2-2, with 7 bases lining up with TRBD2. The V segment lost 4 bases and the J segment 8 bases; nucleotides outside the gene matches: 14. The CDR3 has 16 residues. The germline V gene encodes CDR1 SGHRS and CDR2 YFSETQ. The DNA of the CDR3 is TGCGCCAGCAGCCCTCGGACTAGTGGGAGTACGGGGGAGCTGTTTTTT. Its protein is CASSPRTSGSTGELFF.

The chain joins TRBV11-2 to TRBJ2-7; D gene uncertain. Germline-derived CDR1 and CDR2 are SGHAT and FQNNGV. This CDR3 has 14 amino acids. With 1 base removed from V and 4 bases from J, the gap between germline ends came to 11 bases. The CDR3 nucleotides read TGTGCCAGCAGCTTAGGATGGGCTTGGTACGAGCAGTACTTC. It specifies CASSLGWAWYEQYF.

The chain recombines TRBV13 with TRBJ2-1; no firm D call. This CDR3 spans 12 amino acids. Trimming removed 1 base at V and 9 bases at J, with 7 bases between. Germline V gives CDR1 PRHDT, CDR2 FYEKMQ (reference sequence). CDR3 nucleotides: TGTGCCAGCAGCTTAGCACGGTCTGAGCAGTTCTTC. Translating it yields CASSLARSEQFF.

This chain uses TRBV25-1 with TRBJ2-7; possibly TRBD1 for D (6 bases). Germline V gene data show CDR1 as MGHDK and CDR2 as SYGVNS. The CDR3 totals 13 residues. V was trimmed by 3 bases and J by 4 bases, leaving 10 bases between them. CDR3 coding DNA: TGTGCCAGCAGTGATGGGACAACTTACGAGCAGTACTTC. This gives the protein CASSDGTTYEQYF.

J is TRBJ1-2 and V is TRBV28, with D hard to call. The CDR3 totals 14 residues. V was pared by 3 bases and J by 0 bases, with 8 bases between. The germline gives CDR1 MDHEN, CDR2 SYDVKM. Here the CDR3 DNA reads TGTGCCAGCAGTTTCGGCCGGACTAACTATGGCTACACCTTC. This codes for CASSFGRTNYGYTF.

V is TRBV7-8 and J is TRBJ2-1; TRBD1 is a possible D gene (6 bases). Deletions cut 1 base from V and 8 bases from J, with 12 bases between. The germline CDR1 and CDR2 sequences are SGHVS and FQNEAQ. This CDR3 region has 14 residues. In DNA form, the CDR3 reads TGTGCCAGCAGCTTAGTACCAGGGGACGATGAGCAGTTCTTC. Residues: CASSLVPGDDEQFF.

The count of this clone is one. The chain joins TRBV4-2 to TRBJ2-7; maybe TRBD2 (5 bases). Germline values: CDR1 LGHNA, CDR2 YNFKEQ. The CDR3 runs to 16 residues. V shed 1 base and J shed 6 bases, with 19 bases lying between them. This CDR3 is CASSQGVGGLRGEQYF. In DNA form, the CDR3 reads TGTGCCAGCAGCCAAGGCGTAGGAGGCCTAAGAGGCGAGCAGTACTTC.